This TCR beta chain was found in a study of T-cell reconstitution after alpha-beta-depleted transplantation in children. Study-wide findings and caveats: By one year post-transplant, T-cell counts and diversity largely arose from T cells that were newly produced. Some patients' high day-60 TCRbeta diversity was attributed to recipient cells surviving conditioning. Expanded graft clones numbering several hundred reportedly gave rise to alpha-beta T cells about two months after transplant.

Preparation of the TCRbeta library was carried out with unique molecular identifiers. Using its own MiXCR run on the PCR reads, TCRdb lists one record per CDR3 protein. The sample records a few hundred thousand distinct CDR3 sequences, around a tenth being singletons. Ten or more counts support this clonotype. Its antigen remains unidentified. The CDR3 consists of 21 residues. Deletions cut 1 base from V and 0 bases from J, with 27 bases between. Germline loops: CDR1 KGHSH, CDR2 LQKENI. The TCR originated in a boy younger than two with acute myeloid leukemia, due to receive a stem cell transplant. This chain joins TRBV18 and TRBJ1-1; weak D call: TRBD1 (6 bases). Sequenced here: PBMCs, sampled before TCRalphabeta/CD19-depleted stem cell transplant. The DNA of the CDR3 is TGTGCCAGCTCACCACACCCCATGGCCATCCTGGACAGCCCCGTGAACACTGAAGCTTTCTTT. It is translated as CASSPHPMAILDSPVNTEAFF.